Below, 19 T cell receptor beta chains from the same sample are listed, as sequenced in a study of human T cells and chemical hapten exposure. Time point noted: patch test 2, 6 weeks after DPC sensitization. Sample treatment: therapeutic diphenylcyclopropenone sensitization with weekly scalp DPC. TCRdb called the RACE reads again in MiXCR, with one record for every CDR3 protein. This table holds just over 40,000 distinct CDR3 sequences, 3% to 3.5% found once. The sample consisted of whole blood, taken in connection with sensitization to the hapten diphenylcyclopropenone (DPC). Source of these receptors: a man in his forties or fifties with alopecia areata. Some clones in this sample may be carry-over from other donors' samples.

This clonotype was picked up many times. The chain is built from TRBV20-1 and TRBJ2-1; 12 nucleotides line up with TRBD2. The CDR3 length is 15 residues. In germline, CDR1 is DFQATT, CDR2 SNEGSKA (reference sequence). V lost 6 bases, J lost 7 bases, and 10 bases stayed unmatched. CDR3 residues: CSAPVPLAGGNEQFF. The DNA for the CDR3 is TGCAGTGCACCGGTCCCCCTAGCGGGAGGGAATGAGCAGTTCTTC.

This clonotype has ten or more counts. J is TRBJ2-2 and V is TRBV12-3 or TRBV12-4, with 7 bases aligning to TRBD2. The CDR3 length is 16 residues. The junction had 8 bases not matched to a gene; V was cut back by 2 bases and J by 5 bases. In DNA, the CDR3 is TGTGCCAGCAGTTTATCTAGCGGAGCCCCAACCGGGGAGCTGTTTTTT. This encodes CASSLSSGAPTGELFF.

This clonotype was observed many times. The V call is TRBV6-5, the J call TRBJ2-3, with 8 positions matching TRBD2. The ends lost 6 bases at V and 4 bases at J; junction bases unmatched: 9. From germline, CDR1 is MNHEY and CDR2 SVGAGI. This CDR3 comprises 15 residues. The CDR3 sequence: CASRESGSGADTQYF. CDR3 nucleotide sequence: TGTGCCAGCAGGGAAAGCGGGAGTGGGGCAGATACGCAGTATTTT.

There are many counts of this clonotype. V usage is TRBV5-1 and J usage is TRBJ2-5; D call uncertain. Germline loops: CDR1 SGHRS, CDR2 YFSETQ. V was cut by 2 bases and J by 2 bases, with 10 bases left in between. The CDR3 is 14 residues long. For the CDR3, the DNA is TGCGCCAGCAGCTTCAACCCCCCTCAAGAGACCCAGTACTTC. It translates to CASSFNPPQETQYF.

This clonotype was seen repeatedly, ten times or more. The chain uses TRBV29-1 and TRBJ1-3, with TRBD1 as a possible D gene (5 bases). The V end lost 6 bases, the J end lost 0 bases, and 12 bases lay between the germline ends. Germline CDR1 SQVTM, CDR2 ANQGSEA. The CDR3 is 14 residues long. The CDR3 spells CSVGVGLSGNTIYF. DNA of the CDR3: TGCAGCGTGGGCGTGGGGCTCTCTGGAAACACCATATATTTT.

There are many counts of this clonotype. The CDR3 spells CASSQAAGGAYEQYF. The CDR3 nucleotides read TGTGCCAGCAGCCAAGCGGCAGGGGGCGCGTACGAGCAGTACTTC. The genes are TRBV4-2 and TRBJ2-7; 8 bases map to TRBD1. CDR3 length: 15 amino acids. The junction had 6 bases not matched to a gene; V was cut back by 1 base and J by 4 bases. The germline gives CDR1 LGHNA, CDR2 YNFKEQ.

This clonotype was observed many times. This chain uses TRBV25-1 with TRBJ2-5; no reliable D call. CDR3 length: 14 amino acids. CDR1 and CDR2 from the germline V gene are MGHDK and SYGVNS. V lost 1 base, J lost 2 bases, and 8 bases lay in between. CDR3: CASSELGSQETQYF. The CDR3 DNA reads as TGTGCCAGCAGTGAATTGGGCAGTCAAGAGACCCAGTACTTC.

Many counts were recorded for this clonotype. The chain couples TRBV3-1 to TRBJ2-3; D is ambiguous. Between the trimmed V and J ends, which lost 4 bases and 2 bases, there was a span of 10 bases. The CDR3 loop spans 14 amino acids. Germline CDR1 reads LGHDT; CDR2 reads YNNKEL (reference sequence). As DNA, the CDR3 is TGTGCCAGCAGCCCTCTAAGGGCCACAGATACGCAGTATTTT. Amino acid sequence: CASSPLRATDTQYF.

The table lists this clonotype with many counts. The V and J genes are TRBV12-3 or TRBV12-4 and TRBJ2-1; a weak D match, TRBD2 (6 bases). The CDR3 contains 17 residues. V lost 7 bases and J 9 bases, leaving 28 bases between the germline ends. CDR3 DNA: TGTGCCAGCACCCCTGGAGGGGAAGCGCGGTCCGGAGGTGAGCAGTTCTTC. It specifies CASTPGGEARSGGEQFF.

This clonotype has at least ten counts. The chain is built from TRBV3-1 and TRBJ2-2; D gene uncertain. This CDR3 has 13 amino acids. V was cut by 4 bases and J by 7 bases, with 10 bases left in between. The germline CDR1 and CDR2 sequences are LGHDT and YNNKEL (reference sequence). The DNA for the CDR3 is TGTGCCAGCAGCCGCATCAGGAACGGGGAGCTGTTTTTT. Protein sequence: CASSRIRNGELFF.

This clonotype was counted ten times or more. This chain links TRBV7-6 with TRBJ2-7; D is possibly TRBD2 (5 bases). CDR3 length: 13 residues. The germline V gene encodes CDR1 SGHVS and CDR2 FNYEAQ. V gave up 7 bases and J gave up 6 bases, with 16 bases separating them. CDR3 DNA sequence: TGTGCCAGCATGGGCGGACTCGGAGGCGAGCAGTACTTC. Translation gives CASMGGLGGEQYF.

This clonotype was seen repeatedly, ten times or more. The chain employs TRBV28 and TRBJ2-3; D is ambiguous. V was pared by 6 bases and J by 5 bases, with 9 bases between. CDR1 MDHEN and CDR2 SYDVKM come from the germline V gene. The CDR3 is made up of 12 amino acids. CDR3 amino acids: CASSQGIDTQYF. CDR3 DNA sequence: TGTGCCAGCAGCCAAGGGATAGATACGCAGTATTTT.

This clonotype was found many times. This chain uses TRBV5-1 with TRBJ2-3; possible D gene TRBD1, 6 bases. This CDR3 is 16 amino acids long. V gave up 1 base and J gave up 6 bases, with 18 bases separating them. The germline V gene encodes CDR1 SGHRS and CDR2 YFSETQ. CDR3 sequence (DNA): TGCGCCAGCAGCTTGCCCACAGGGTCATCGGCCGATACGCAGTATTTT. Protein sequence: CASSLPTGSSADTQYF. Using reference TRBV5-1 and TRBJ2-3 for the parts outside the CDR3, the full variable domain is KAGVTQTPRYLIKTRGQQVTLSCSPISGHRSVSWYQQTPGQGLQFLFEYFSETQRNKGNFPGRFSGRQFSNSRSEMNVSTLELGDSALYLCASSLPTGSSADTQYFGPGTRLTVL.

At least ten counts were recorded for this clonotype. The chain is built from TRBV7-9 and TRBJ1-1; unclear D gene. Trimming cost V 5 bases and J 4 bases, with 5 bases left between them. The germline V gene has CDR1 SEHNR and CDR2 FQNEAQ (reference sequence). This CDR3 comprises 11 residues. The CDR3 sequence: CASSRRTEAFF. The DNA for the CDR3 is TGTGCCAGCAGCCGACGCACTGAAGCTTTCTTT.

This clonotype appeared many times. V and J are TRBV7-8 and TRBJ1-5; D not resolved. Germline-derived CDR1 and CDR2 are SGHVS and FQNEAQ. The germline V and J ends were trimmed by 4 bases and 0 bases, with 13 bases remaining between them. The CDR3 spans 16 residues. The CDR3 loop is CASSSGGRDSNQPQHF. CDR3 bases: TGTGCCAGCAGCTCTGGAGGGCGGGATAGCAATCAGCCCCAGCATTTT.

This clonotype has ten or more counts. V gene TRBV11-2 combines with J gene TRBJ2-5; D is undetermined. This CDR3 is built from 15 residues. The germline V and J ends were trimmed by 3 bases and 1 base, with 12 bases remaining between them. Germline V lookup: CDR1 SGHAT, CDR2 FQNNGV. The CDR3, as DNA: TGTGCCAGCAGCTTGCTCGGAGCGTTCCAAGAGACCCAGTACTTC. It is translated as CASSLLGAFQETQYF.

This clonotype was detected many times. The chain combines TRBV28 with TRBJ2-5; 7 bases line up with TRBD2. The J segment lost 7 bases and the V segment lost 2 bases, leaving 13 bases of the junction unmatched. The CDR3 is made up of 16 amino acids. Germline V gene sequence: CDR1 MDHEN, CDR2 SYDVKM. DNA of the CDR3: TGTGCCAGCAGTTTAAGGGAGGGGATCTCGCAGGGGACCCAGTACTTC. Its translation is CASSLREGISQGTQYF.

The CDR3 DNA follows: TGTGCCAGCAGCTTGGAGGCTAACTATGGCTACACCTTC. This translates into CASSLEANYGYTF. The J gene is TRBJ1-2, the V gene TRBV5-5; no clear D gene. The V gene's germline CDR1 is SGHKS and CDR2 YYEKEE (reference sequence). V was pared by 0 bases and J by 0 bases, with 3 bases between. The CDR3 sequence is 13 residues long.

This clonotype has a count of ten or more. J is TRBJ2-3 and V is TRBV24-1; D unresolved. The germline V and J ends were trimmed by 0 bases and 3 bases, with 6 bases remaining between them. The CDR3 totals 14 residues. Germline-derived CDR1 and CDR2 are KGHDR and SFDVKD. CDR3 in amino acids: CATSDLAGTDTQYF. The CDR3 bases are TGTGCCACCAGTGATTTGGCAGGTACAGATACGCAGTATTTT.